The clone carrying this T cell receptor beta chain was counted many times. Initially, at the first diagnosis of hyperthyroidism and before any ophthalmopathy symptoms, blood was sampled. The PBMCs were sourced from fresh peripheral blood (around 10 ml). V was cut by 6 bases and J by 0 bases, with 12 bases left in between. There are 15 residues in the CDR3. Per the germline V gene, CDR1 is SNHLY and CDR2 is FYNNEI. These data originate in a study of T cells in Graves' hyperthyroidism and ophthalmopathy. Study overall: Peripheral blood was taken when the disease was first diagnosed, before any treatment began.

The TCR beta CDR3 regions underwent amplification using RNA transcripts as the source. Primed by the HTBI set, a first-round RT-PCR was run on the TCR CDR3. MiXCR was run by TCRdb on the multiplex PCR reads, yielding one entry per CDR3 protein. Of approximately 400,000 distinct CDR3 sequences in the sample, 15% to 18% are singletons; the top ten hold 25% to 35%. The chain carries TRBV2 and TRBJ2-1; maybe TRBD1 (5 bases). This receptor was obtained from a woman under 30 with Graves' hyperthyroidism that later progressed to Graves' ophthalmopathy. Material: blood. CDR3 sequence reads: CASRDTWGSYNEQFF. The CDR3, as DNA: TGTGCCAGCAGGGACACTTGGGGCTCCTACAATGAGCAGTTCTTC.